Given below is one TCR beta chain in context. Its antigen is unknown. TCRdb's copy holds only in-frame clones and misses some; the assay was immunoSEQ multiplex PCR. The table records roughly 2,500,000 clones, approximately 93% of them present only once. Germline V gene lookup returns CDR1 SGHNT and CDR2 YYREEE (reference sequence). The CDR3 has 15 amino acids. The ends lost 0 bases at V and 6 bases at J; junction bases unmatched: 2. This specimen belongs to a study of shared clonotypes between healthy human individuals. General study points: In general, naive subsets displayed greater estimated richness than memory subsets did.

The investigators split CD4+ cells into a CD45RA+ naive subset and a CD45RA-negative memory subset. Sequencing was performed on naive CD4+ T cells from PBMCs. Subset here: CD45RA+ positively selected. The chain has TRBV5-4 and TRBJ2-2; 10 nucleotides align to TRBD2. The source is a young man in good health. Some clones in this sample may be carry-over from other donors' samples. CDR3 residues: CASSLGLAGAGELFF. The CDR3 bases are TGTGCCAGCAGCTTGGGGCTAGCGGGAGCCGGGGAGCTGTTTTTT.